This entry describes one TCR beta chain. The antigen is unknown. Germline lookup yields CDR1 ENHRY and CDR2 SYGVKD. Trimming took 6 bases from V and 1 from J, leaving 12 bases between them. The CDR3 has 14 amino acids. The data stem from a study of vaccination and CD4 T cells after COVID-19. Study in general: After nasal swab PCR-confirmed SARS-CoV-2, roughly 10 convalescents had mild disease and one severe. General study points: Convalescent patients gained a median approximately 90% of their reactive clones only post-vaccination. Spike mono-reactive status applied to 304 of 307 vaccine-specific clones in convalescent patients.

Each CDR3 protein gets one entry after TCRdb re-called the PCR reads with MiXCR. Of under 30,000 distinct CDR3 sequences in the sample, around 49% are singletons; the top ten hold approximately 6%. Time point given: late sampling 161 to 241 days after vaccination in three convalescent patients. Sample: CD4+ T cells from blood, taken about 7 months after SARS-CoV-2 vaccination. The gene calls are TRBV10-3 and TRBJ2-5, with TRBD1 as a possible D gene (7 bases). The sequence derives from a human donor who had recovered from COVID-19. CDR3 residues: CAIREGAVQETQYF. CDR3 coding DNA: TGTGCCATCAGGGAGGGGGCCGTCCAAGAGACCCAGTACTTC.